This T cell receptor (beta chain) derives from a study of blood T cell repertoires in COVID-19. Study context: PBMCs, B-cell-depleted T cells, or T cells provided the cDNA or gDNA that made up the material.

Under the authors' procedure: Amplification of reference gene primers was used by the study to estimate nucleated cell counts. Only in-frame clones appear in the TCRdb table, and some are missing; sequencing was by immunoSEQ multiplex PCR. That table furnishes V, J and clone size, whereas the DNA furnished D and trimming. The data contain a few hundred thousand clones, about 86% of them seen just once; the ten biggest clones take up roughly 6.4%. Trimming removed 3 bases from V and 0 bases from J, with 6 bases in between. This CDR3 contains 13 residues. Germline loops: CDR1 SNHLY, CDR2 FYNNEI. The receptor was derived from a man aged 55 to 70 who had recovered from COVID-19. The chain joins TRBV2 to TRBJ2-7, with a weak D call TRBD1 (5 bases). Sequencing was performed on peripheral blood. This CDR3 reads CASSEQGSYEQYF. DNA for the CDR3: TGTGCCAGCAGTGAGCAGGGCTCCTACGAGCAGTACTTC.